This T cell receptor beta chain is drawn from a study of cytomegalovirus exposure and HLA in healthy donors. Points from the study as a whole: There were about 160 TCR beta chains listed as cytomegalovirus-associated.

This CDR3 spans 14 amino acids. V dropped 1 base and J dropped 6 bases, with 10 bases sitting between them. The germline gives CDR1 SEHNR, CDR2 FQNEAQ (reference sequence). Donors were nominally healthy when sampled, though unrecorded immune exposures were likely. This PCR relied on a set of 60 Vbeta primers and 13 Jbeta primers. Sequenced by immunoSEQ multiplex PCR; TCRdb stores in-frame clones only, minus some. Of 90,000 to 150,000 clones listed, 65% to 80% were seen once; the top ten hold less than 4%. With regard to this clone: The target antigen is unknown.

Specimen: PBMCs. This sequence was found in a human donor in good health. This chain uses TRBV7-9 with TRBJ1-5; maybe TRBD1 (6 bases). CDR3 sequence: CASSLEGGGQPQHF. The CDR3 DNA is TGTGCCAGCAGCTTAGAGGGAGGGGGTCAGCCCCAGCATTTT. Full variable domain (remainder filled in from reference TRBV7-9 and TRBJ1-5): DTGVSQNPRHKITKRGQNVTFRCDPISEHNRLYWYRQTLGQGPEFLTYFQNEAQLEKSRLLSDRFSAERPKGSFSTLEIQRTEQGDSAMYLCASSLEGGGQPQHFGDGTRLSIL.